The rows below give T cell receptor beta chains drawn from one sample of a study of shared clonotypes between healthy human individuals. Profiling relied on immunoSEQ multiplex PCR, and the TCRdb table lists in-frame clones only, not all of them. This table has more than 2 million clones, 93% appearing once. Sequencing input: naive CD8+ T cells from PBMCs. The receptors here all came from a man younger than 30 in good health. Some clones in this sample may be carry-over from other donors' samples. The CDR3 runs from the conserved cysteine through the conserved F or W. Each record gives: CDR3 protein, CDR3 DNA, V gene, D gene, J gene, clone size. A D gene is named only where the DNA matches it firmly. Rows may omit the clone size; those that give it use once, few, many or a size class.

CDR3 protein: CASSVQTSGSSYNEQFF
CDR3 DNA: TGTGCCAGTAGTGTGCAAACGAGCGGAAGCTCCTACAATGAGCAGTTCTTC
V gene: TRBV19
D gene: .
J gene: TRBJ2-1
clone size: .

CDR3 protein: CASSSQRESYEQYF
CDR3 DNA: TGTGCCAGCAGCTCCCAGCGGGAGAGCTACGAGCAGTACTTC
V gene: TRBV11-2
D gene: TRBD2
J gene: TRBJ2-7
clone size: .

CDR3 protein: CASSPSDGPYEQYF
CDR3 DNA: TGTGCCAGCAGTCCTTCGGATGGACCCTACGAGCAGTACTTC
V gene: TRBV27
D gene: .
J gene: TRBJ2-7
clone size: .

CDR3 protein: CASSYYASGSYNEQFF
CDR3 DNA: TGTGCCAGCAGCTATTATGCTAGCGGGAGCTACAATGAGCAGTTCTTC
V gene: TRBV5-5
D gene: TRBD2
J gene: TRBJ2-1
clone size: .

CDR3 protein: CASSQGLADFTDTQYF
CDR3 DNA: TGCGCCAGCAGCCAGGGACTAGCGGATTTCACAGATACGCAGTATTTT
V gene: TRBV4-3
D gene: TRBD2
J gene: TRBJ2-3
clone size: .

CDR3 protein: CASSLGQNTEAFF
CDR3 DNA: TGTGCCAGCAGCTTGGGGCAGAACACTGAAGCTTTCTTT
V gene: TRBV7-9
D gene: .
J gene: TRBJ1-1
clone size: .

CDR3 protein: CASSTQGLHNEQFF
CDR3 DNA: TGTGCCAGCAGTACTCAGGGACTCCACAATGAGCAGTTCTTC
V gene: TRBV27
D gene: .
J gene: TRBJ2-1
clone size: .

CDR3 protein: CATKDRGVNYGYTF
CDR3 DNA: TGCGCCACCAAGGACAGGGGCGTTAACTATGGCTACACCTTC
V gene: TRBV10-2
D gene: TRBD1
J gene: TRBJ1-2
clone size: .

CDR3 protein: CASSLSRQRETTGELFF
CDR3 DNA: TGTGCCAGCAGTTTATCGAGGCAGCGGGAGACGACCGGGGAGCTGTTTTTT
V gene: TRBV27
D gene: TRBD2
J gene: TRBJ2-2
clone size: .

CDR3 protein: CSVALGQGKSPQHF
CDR3 DNA: TGCAGCGTCGCACTCGGGCAGGGCAAAAGTCCCCAGCATTTT
V gene: TRBV29-1
D gene: .
J gene: TRBJ1-5
clone size: few

CDR3 protein: CATSRDLLAGTQYF
CDR3 DNA: TGTGCCACCAGCAGAGATCTCTTGGCGGGGACCCAGTACTTC
V gene: TRBV15
D gene: .
J gene: TRBJ2-5
clone size: .

CDR3 protein: CASSPDGDGNNEQFF
CDR3 DNA: TGTGCCAGCAGCCCTGACGGGGACGGTAACAATGAGCAGTTCTTC
V gene: TRBV9
D gene: .
J gene: TRBJ2-1
clone size: .

CDR3 protein: CASSPRTILSSYNEQFF
CDR3 DNA: TGTGCCAGCAGTCCACGGACTATATTGAGCTCCTACAATGAGCAGTTCTTC
V gene: TRBV27
D gene: .
J gene: TRBJ2-1
clone size: .